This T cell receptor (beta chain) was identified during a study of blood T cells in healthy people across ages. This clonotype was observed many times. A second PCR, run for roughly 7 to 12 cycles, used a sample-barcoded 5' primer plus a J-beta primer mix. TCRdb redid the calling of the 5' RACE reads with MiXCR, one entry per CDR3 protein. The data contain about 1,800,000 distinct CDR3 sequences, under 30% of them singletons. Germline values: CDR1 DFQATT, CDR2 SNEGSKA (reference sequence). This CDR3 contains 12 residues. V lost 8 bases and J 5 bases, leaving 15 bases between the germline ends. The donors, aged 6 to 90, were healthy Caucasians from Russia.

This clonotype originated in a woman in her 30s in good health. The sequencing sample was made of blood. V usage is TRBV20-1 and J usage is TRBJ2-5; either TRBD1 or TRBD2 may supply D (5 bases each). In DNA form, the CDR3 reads TGCAGTATCCCCGGAGAGGGGGAGACCCAGTACTTC. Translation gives CSIPGEGETQYF.